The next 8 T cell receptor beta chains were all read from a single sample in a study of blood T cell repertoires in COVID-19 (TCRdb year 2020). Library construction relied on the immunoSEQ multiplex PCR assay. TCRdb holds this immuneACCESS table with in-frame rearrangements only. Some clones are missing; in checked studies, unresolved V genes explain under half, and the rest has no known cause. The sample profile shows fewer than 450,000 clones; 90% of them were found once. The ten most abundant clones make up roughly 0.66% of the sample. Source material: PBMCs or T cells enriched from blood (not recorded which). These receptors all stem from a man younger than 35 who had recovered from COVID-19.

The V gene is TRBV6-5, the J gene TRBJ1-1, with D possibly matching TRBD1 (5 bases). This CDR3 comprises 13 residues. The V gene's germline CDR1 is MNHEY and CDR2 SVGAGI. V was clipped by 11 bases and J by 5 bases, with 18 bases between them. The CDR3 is CAAGRTGVTEAFF. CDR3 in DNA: TGTGCCGCCGGGCGTACAGGTGTGACTGAAGCTTTCTTT.

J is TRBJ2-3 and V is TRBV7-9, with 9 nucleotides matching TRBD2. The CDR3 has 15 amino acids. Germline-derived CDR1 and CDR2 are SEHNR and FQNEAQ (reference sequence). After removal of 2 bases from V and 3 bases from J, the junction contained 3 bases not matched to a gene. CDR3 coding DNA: TGTGCCAGCAGCTTAATAGCGGGGGCTACAGATACGCAGTATTTT. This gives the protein CASSLIAGATDTQYF. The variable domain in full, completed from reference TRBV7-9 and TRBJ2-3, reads DTGVSQNPRHKITKRGQNVTFRCDPISEHNRLYWYRQTLGQGPEFLTYFQNEAQLEKSRLLSDRFSAERPKGSFSTLEIQRTEQGDSAMYLCASSLIAGATDTQYFGPGTRLTVL.

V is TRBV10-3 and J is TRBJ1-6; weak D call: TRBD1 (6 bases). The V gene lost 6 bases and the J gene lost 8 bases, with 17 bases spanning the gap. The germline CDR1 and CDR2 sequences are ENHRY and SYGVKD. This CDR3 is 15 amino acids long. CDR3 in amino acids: CAIRRTGFNDSPLHF. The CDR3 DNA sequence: TGTGCCATCAGGAGAACAGGGTTCAACGATTCACCCCTCCACTTT.

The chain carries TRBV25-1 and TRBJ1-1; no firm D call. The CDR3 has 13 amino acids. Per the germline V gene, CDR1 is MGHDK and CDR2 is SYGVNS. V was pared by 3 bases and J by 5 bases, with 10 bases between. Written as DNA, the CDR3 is TGTGCCAGCAGTGACGCGGGGAGGACTGAAGCTTTCTTT. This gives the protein CASSDAGRTEAFF.

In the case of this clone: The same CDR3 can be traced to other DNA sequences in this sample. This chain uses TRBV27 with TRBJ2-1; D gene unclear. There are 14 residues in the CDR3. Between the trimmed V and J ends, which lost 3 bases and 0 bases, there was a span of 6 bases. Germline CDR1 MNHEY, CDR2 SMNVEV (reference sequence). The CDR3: CASSLYNSYNEQFF. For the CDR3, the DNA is TGTGCCAGCAGTTTGTATAACTCCTACAATGAGCAGTTCTTC.

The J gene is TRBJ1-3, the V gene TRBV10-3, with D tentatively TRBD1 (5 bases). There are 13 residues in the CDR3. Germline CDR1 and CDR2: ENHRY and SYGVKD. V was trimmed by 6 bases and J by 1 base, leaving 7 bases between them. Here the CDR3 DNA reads TGTGCCATCAGAACAGGATCTGGAAACACCATATATTTT. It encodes CAIRTGSGNTIYF.

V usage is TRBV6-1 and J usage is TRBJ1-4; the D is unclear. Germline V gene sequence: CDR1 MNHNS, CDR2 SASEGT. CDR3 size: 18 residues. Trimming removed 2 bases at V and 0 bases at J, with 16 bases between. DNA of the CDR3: TGTGCCAGCAGTGAATATCAGATCGGGTCTGCAACTAATGAAAAACTGTTTTTT. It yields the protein CASSEYQIGSATNEKLFF.

Here the CDR3 DNA reads TGTGCCAGCAGCCAATACGCAGGACAGGAGACCCAGTACTTC. Amino acids: CASSQYAGQETQYF. The J gene is TRBJ2-5, the V gene TRBV3-1 (or the pseudogene TRBV3-2); TRBD1 might be the D (6 bases). Trimming took off 2 bases at V and 5 bases at J, with 12 bases between the two ends. The CDR3 spans 14 residues. Germline loops: CDR1 LGHDT, CDR2 YNNKEL (reference sequence).